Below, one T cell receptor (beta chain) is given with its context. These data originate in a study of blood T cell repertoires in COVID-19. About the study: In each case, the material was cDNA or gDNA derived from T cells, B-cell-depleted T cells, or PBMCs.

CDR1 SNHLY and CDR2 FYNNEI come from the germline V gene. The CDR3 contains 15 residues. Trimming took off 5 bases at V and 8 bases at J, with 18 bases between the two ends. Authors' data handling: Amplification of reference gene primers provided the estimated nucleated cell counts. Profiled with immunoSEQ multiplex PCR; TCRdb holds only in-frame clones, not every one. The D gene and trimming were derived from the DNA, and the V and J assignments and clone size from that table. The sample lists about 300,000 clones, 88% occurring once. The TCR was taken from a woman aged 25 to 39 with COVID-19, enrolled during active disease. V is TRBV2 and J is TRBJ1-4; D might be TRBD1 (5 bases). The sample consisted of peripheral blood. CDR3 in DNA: TGTGCCAGCAGTTCCCGTCCGGGGGTGGGCGAAAAACTGTTTTTT. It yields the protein CASSSRPGVGEKLFF.